The 20 T cell receptor beta chains presented below share a single source sample, sequenced in a study of shared clonotypes between healthy human individuals. TCRdb keeps only in-frame clones here, not all; method: immunoSEQ multiplex PCR. The table has around 650,000 clones, approximately 96% seen once. The naive CD8 fraction comprised CD45RO-negative cells positively selected for CCR7 and excluded terminally differentiated effector memory CD45RA+ cells. The specimen was naive CD8+ T cells sorted from blood. The receptors come from a woman aged 25-40 years in good health.

This chain connects TRBV9 to TRBJ2-7, with TRBD2 identical over 9 bases. V trimming: 4 bases; J trimming: 0 bases; junction bases outside the gene matches: 5. The germline gives CDR1 SGDLS, CDR2 YYNGEE. The CDR3 covers 15 residues. CDR3 nucleotides: TGTGCCAGCAGCTCCGGACTAGCGAGCTCCTACGAGCAGTACTTC. Translation gives CASSSGLASSYEQYF.

This chain uses TRBV23-1 with TRBJ2-5, with D unresolved. TRBV23-1 is an ORF, with its function uncertain. This CDR3 is 13 amino acids long. V lost 7 bases and J 5 bases, leaving 14 bases between the germline ends. The chain's CDR3 is CASISRASETQYF. DNA of the CDR3: TGCGCCAGCATTAGCCGGGCTTCCGAGACCCAGTACTTC.

The chain recombines TRBV5-4 with TRBJ1-1; D unclear. The CDR3 consists of 13 residues. Germline CDR1 SGHNT, CDR2 YYREEE (reference sequence). Trimming pared 4 bases from V and 4 bases from J, leaving 11 bases between. For the CDR3, the DNA is TGTGCCAGCAGCCTCGCCACCTTCACTGAAGCTTTCTTT. This codes for CASSLATFTEAFF.

This clone showed up just once. CDR3 residues: CASSLEPTGGSNGYTF. The CDR3 DNA reads as TGTGCCAGCAGCTTAGAACCGACAGGGGGGAGCAATGGCTACACCTTC. The V and J genes are TRBV7-8 and TRBJ1-2; TRBD1 aligns across 9 bases. Germline V gene lookup returns CDR1 SGHVS and CDR2 FQNEAQ. The junction had 9 bases not matched to a gene; V was cut back by 1 base and J by 6 bases. The CDR3 runs to 16 residues.

The chain couples TRBV10-1 to TRBJ2-7; weak D call: TRBD2 (5 bases). Trimming left V 3 bases short and J 0 bases short, with 6 bases between. From germline, CDR1 is WNHNN and CDR2 SYGVQD (reference sequence). CDR3 length: 13 residues. For the CDR3, the DNA is TGCGCCAGCAGTGACGGGGTCTCCTACGAGCAGTACTTC. This gives the protein CASSDGVSYEQYF.

This rearrangement joins TRBV7-6 to TRBJ2-5; no reliable D call. This CDR3 has 15 amino acids. Germline V gives CDR1 SGHVS, CDR2 FNYEAQ. V lost 0 bases, J lost 5 bases, and 13 bases lay in between. In nucleotides, the CDR3 is TGTGCCAGCAGCTTAGCATGGGCGTCCGGGGAGACCCAGTACTTC. It is translated as CASSLAWASGETQYF.

V gene TRBV29-1 combines with J gene TRBJ2-7; 7 nucleotides match TRBD1. The ends lost 1 base at V and 2 bases at J; junction bases unmatched: 5. This CDR3 contains 14 residues. Per germline, CDR1 SQVTM and CDR2 ANQGSEA. CDR3 region: CSVEAQGVPYEQYF. DNA for the CDR3: TGCAGCGTTGAAGCGCAGGGGGTCCCCTACGAGCAGTACTTC.

The chain links TRBV5-4 to TRBJ2-7; perhaps TRBD1 as D (6 bases). The CDR3 spans 13 residues. Germline-derived CDR1 and CDR2 are SGHNT and YYREEE (reference sequence). V was clipped by 4 bases and J by 6 bases, with 14 bases between them. CDR3 amino acids: CASSQTGFGEQYF. CDR3 nucleotide sequence: TGTGCCAGCAGCCAAACAGGGTTTGGCGAGCAGTACTTC.

The genes are TRBV6-1 and TRBJ1-5; 10 bases line up with TRBD1. This CDR3 region has 15 residues. Germline assignment: CDR1 MNHNS and CDR2 SASEGT. V was clipped by 6 bases and J by 10 bases; unmatched bases: 12. The CDR3 DNA follows: TGTGCCAGCAGAGCTGCCGGGACAGGGGAACTACCCCAGCATTTT. As protein: CASRAAGTGELPQHF.

The chain carries TRBV2 and TRBJ2-1; tentative D call: TRBD2 (7 bases). V lost 7 bases and J 7 bases, leaving 14 bases between the germline ends. Germline V CDR1 and CDR2: SNHLY, FYNNEI. The CDR3 has 13 residues. CDR3 protein: CASTPGEGNEQFF. For the CDR3, the DNA is TGTGCCAGCACCCCAGGGGAGGGGAATGAGCAGTTCTTC.

The V call is TRBV5-4, the J call TRBJ2-7, with a possible D match to TRBD1 (6 bases). V was cut by 2 bases and J by 6 bases, with 15 bases left in between. The CDR3 is 14 amino acids. Germline lookup yields CDR1 SGHNT and CDR2 YYREEE (reference sequence). CDR3 loop: CASSFTGTLVEQYF. CDR3 nucleotides: TGTGCCAGCAGCTTCACCGGGACATTGGTCGAGCAGTACTTC.

This clone was detected once. J is TRBJ2-5 and V is TRBV28; D is ambiguous. CDR3 size: 13 residues. The germline V gene encodes CDR1 MDHEN and CDR2 SYDVKM. Trimming pared 3 bases from V and 5 bases from J, leaving 10 bases between. CDR3 residues: CASSLSLWETQYF. The CDR3 nucleotides read TGTGCCAGCAGTTTGAGTCTGTGGGAGACCCAGTACTTC.

This CDR3 reads CASSPRGGAPQHF. The CDR3 DNA follows: TGTGCCAGCAGTCCCCGGGGGGGAGCCCCCCAGCATTTT. The chain links TRBV28 to TRBJ1-5; possibly TRBD1 for D (5 bases). Germline assignment: CDR1 MDHEN and CDR2 SYDVKM. The CDR3 is 13 amino acids. V was pared by 5 bases and J by 10 bases, with 15 bases between.

The chain links TRBV7-3 to TRBJ2-7; D possibly uses TRBD1 or TRBD2 (5 bases each). Trimming pared 0 bases from V and 5 bases from J, leaving 8 bases between. CDR3 length: 13 amino acids. The germline gives CDR1 SGHTA, CDR2 FQGTGA. The CDR3 nucleotides are TGTGCCAGCAGCTTAACGGGGGTGGACGAGCAGTACTTC. Its translation is CASSLTGVDEQYF.

The chain is built from TRBV6-1 and TRBJ1-1, with TRBD1 matching 8 bases. Looked up from germline, CDR1 is MNHNS and CDR2 is SASEGT. The length of the CDR3 is 13 residues. The V and J ends lost 7 bases and 4 bases, in that order; junction bases with no gene match: 5. CDR3 DNA: TGTGCCAGCAACCAGGGGGCTGGCACTGAAGCTTTCTTT. Translation gives CASNQGAGTEAFF.

The chain carries TRBV9 and TRBJ2-1; 8 bases are shared with TRBD2. Per the germline V gene, CDR1 is SGDLS and CDR2 is YYNGEE. The CDR3 sequence is 15 residues long. V dropped 4 bases and J dropped 8; count of bases not matched to a gene: 11. CDR3 in amino acids: CASSPPLAGRYEQFF. CDR3 nucleotides: TGTGCCAGCAGCCCCCCGTTAGCGGGACGGTATGAGCAGTTCTTC.

V is TRBV28 and J is TRBJ1-5; D is possibly TRBD1 (6 bases). CDR1 is MDHEN, CDR2 SYDVKM, per germline. CDR3 length: 13 residues. Trimming left V 8 bases short and J 9 bases short, with 17 bases between. This CDR3 reads CASGGKGGGPQHF. CDR3 bases: TGTGCCAGCGGGGGCAAAGGGGGTGGGCCCCAGCATTTT.

The chain recombines TRBV19 with TRBJ1-5; 8 nucleotides align to TRBD1. The CDR3 spans 14 residues. Germline V gene sequence: CDR1 LNHDA, CDR2 SQIVND (reference sequence). Losses at the gene ends were 3 bases for V and 7 bases for J; bases not matched to a gene: 5. The CDR3, as DNA: TGTGCCAGTAGTATCCGGACAGGGCGGCAGCCCCAGCATTTT. Amino acids: CASSIRTGRQPQHF.

The chain carries TRBV27 and TRBJ2-3, with 8 bases identical to TRBD2. The ends lost 4 bases at V and 4 bases at J; junction bases unmatched: 7. CDR1 and CDR2 from the germline V gene are MNHEY and SMNVEV (reference sequence). The CDR3 sequence is 15 residues long. The CDR3 sequence is CASSSEAGVADTQYF. The CDR3 DNA reads as TGTGCCAGCAGTTCCGAAGCGGGAGTGGCAGATACGCAGTATTTT.

This chain joins TRBV30 and TRBJ2-3; 12 positions agree with TRBD2. The ends lost 1 base at V and 2 bases at J; junction bases unmatched: 13. The CDR3 covers 19 residues. Per the germline V gene, CDR1 is GTSNPN and CDR2 is SVGIG (reference sequence). The CDR3 DNA is TGTGCCTGGAGTGGAGAGGGACTAGCGGGTTGGGGATACACAGATACGCAGTATTTT. Amino acids: CAWSGEGLAGWGYTDTQYF.